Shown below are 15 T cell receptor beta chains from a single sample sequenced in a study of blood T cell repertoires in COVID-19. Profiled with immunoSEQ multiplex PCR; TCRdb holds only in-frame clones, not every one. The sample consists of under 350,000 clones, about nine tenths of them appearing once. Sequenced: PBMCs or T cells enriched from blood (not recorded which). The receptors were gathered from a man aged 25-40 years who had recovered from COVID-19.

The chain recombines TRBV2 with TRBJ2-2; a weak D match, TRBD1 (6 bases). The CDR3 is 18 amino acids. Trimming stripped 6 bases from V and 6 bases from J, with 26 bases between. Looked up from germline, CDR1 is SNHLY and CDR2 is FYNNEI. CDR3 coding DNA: TGTGCCAGCAGGGCCAGGACAGAATACGCAATTAAGGCCGGGGAGCTGTTTTTT. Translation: CASRARTEYAIKAGELFF.

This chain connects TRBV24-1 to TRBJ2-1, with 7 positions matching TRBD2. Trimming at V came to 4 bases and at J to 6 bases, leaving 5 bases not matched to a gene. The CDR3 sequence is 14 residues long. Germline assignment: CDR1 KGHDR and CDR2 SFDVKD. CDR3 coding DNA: TGTGCCACCAGTGAGCCTAGCGGCACCAATGAGCAGTTCTTC. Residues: CATSEPSGTNEQFF.

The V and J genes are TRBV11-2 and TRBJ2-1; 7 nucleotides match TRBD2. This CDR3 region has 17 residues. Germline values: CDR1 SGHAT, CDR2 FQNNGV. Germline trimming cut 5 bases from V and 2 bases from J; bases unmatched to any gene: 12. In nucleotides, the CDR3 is TGTGCCAGCAGCCCTAAAGGGCCTAGCGGAGCCTACAATGAGCAGTTCTTC. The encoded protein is CASSPKGPSGAYNEQFF.

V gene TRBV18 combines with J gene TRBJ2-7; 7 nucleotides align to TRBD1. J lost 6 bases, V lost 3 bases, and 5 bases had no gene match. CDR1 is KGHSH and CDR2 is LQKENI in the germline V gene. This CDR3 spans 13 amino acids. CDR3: CASSPGQLGEQYF. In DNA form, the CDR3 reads TGTGCCAGCTCACCGGGACAGCTCGGCGAGCAGTACTTC.

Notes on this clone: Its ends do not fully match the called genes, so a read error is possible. Here the CDR3 reads CASRLLGISYNSPLHF. The CDR3 DNA sequence: TGTGCCAGCCGTTTGCTAGGCATCTCCTATAATTCACCCCTCCACTTT. V is TRBV27 and J is TRBJ1-6; no clear D gene. The germline V gene encodes CDR1 MNHEY and CDR2 SMNVEV (reference sequence). This CDR3 has 16 residues.

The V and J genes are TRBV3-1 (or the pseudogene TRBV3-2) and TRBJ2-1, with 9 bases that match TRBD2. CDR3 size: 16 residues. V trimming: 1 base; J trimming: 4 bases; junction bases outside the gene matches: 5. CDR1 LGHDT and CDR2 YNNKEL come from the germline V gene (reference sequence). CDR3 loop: CASSQGAGLAYNEQFF. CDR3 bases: TGTGCCAGCAGCCAAGGGGCGGGACTAGCTTACAATGAGCAGTTCTTC.

CDR3 amino acids: CAWSPGLAGVDTQYF. DNA of the CDR3: TGTGCCTGGAGTCCGGGACTAGCGGGAGTAGATACGCAGTATTTT. This chain uses TRBV30 with TRBJ2-3, with 14 nucleotides matching TRBD2. The CDR3 loop spans 15 amino acids. Trimming removed 2 bases from V and 5 bases from J; junction bases left unmatched: 3. Germline assignment: CDR1 GTSNPN and CDR2 SVGIG (reference sequence).

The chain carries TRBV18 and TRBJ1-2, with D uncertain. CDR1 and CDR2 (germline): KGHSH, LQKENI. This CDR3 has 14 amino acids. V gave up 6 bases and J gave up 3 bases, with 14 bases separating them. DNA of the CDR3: TGTGCCAGCTCGCCCACGGCCGGGGACTATGGCTACACCTTC. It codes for CASSPTAGDYGYTF.

The DNA of the CDR3 is TGTGCCAGCAGCTTAACCACAGGGGCGATGGATGAAAAACTGTTTTTT. It is translated as CASSLTTGAMDEKLFF. J is TRBJ1-4 and V is TRBV13; 7 nucleotides agree with TRBD1. CDR1 is PRHDT and CDR2 is FYEKMQ in the germline V gene (reference sequence). This CDR3 contains 16 residues. V was pared by 2 bases and J by 6 bases, with 9 bases of the junction left unmatched.

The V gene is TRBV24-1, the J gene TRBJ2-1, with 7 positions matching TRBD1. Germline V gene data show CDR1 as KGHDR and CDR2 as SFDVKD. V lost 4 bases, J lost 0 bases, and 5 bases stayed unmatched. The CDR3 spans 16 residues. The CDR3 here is CATSEPDRDSYNEQFF. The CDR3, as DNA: TGTGCCACCAGTGAGCCAGACAGGGACTCCTACAATGAGCAGTTCTTC.

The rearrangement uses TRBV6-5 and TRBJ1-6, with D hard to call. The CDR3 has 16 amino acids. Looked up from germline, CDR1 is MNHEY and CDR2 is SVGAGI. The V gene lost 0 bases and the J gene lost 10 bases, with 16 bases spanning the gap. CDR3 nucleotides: TGTGCCAGCAGTTACTCCCTGGCCCAAATGAAGTCACCCCTCCACTTT. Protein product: CASSYSLAQMKSPLHF.

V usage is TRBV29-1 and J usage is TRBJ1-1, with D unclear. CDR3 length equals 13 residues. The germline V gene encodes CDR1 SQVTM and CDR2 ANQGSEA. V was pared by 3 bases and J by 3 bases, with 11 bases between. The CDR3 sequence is CSVDSPRHTEAFF. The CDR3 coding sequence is TGCAGCGTTGATAGCCCTCGGCACACTGAAGCTTTCTTT.

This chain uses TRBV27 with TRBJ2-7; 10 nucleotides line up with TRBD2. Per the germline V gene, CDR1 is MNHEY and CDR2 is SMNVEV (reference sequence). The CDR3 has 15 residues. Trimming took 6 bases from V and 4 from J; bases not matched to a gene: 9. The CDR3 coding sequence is TGTGCCAGCAGAAAACTAGCGGGGCCAAATTACGAGCAGTACTTC. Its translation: CASRKLAGPNYEQYF.

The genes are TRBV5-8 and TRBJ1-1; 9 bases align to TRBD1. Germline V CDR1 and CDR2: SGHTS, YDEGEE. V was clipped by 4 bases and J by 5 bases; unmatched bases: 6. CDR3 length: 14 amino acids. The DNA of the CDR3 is TGTGCCAGCAGCCGGGACAGGGTAGTGACTGAAGCTTTCTTT. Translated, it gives CASSRDRVVTEAFF.

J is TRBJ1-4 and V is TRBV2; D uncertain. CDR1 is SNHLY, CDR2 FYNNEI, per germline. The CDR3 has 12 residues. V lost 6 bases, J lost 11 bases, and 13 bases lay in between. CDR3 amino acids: CASSLVEWKLFF. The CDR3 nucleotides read TGTGCCAGCAGCCTGGTAGAGTGGAAACTGTTTTTT. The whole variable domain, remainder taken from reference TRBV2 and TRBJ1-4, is EPEVTQTPSHQVTQMGQEVILRCVPISNHLYFYWYRQILGQKVEFLVSFYNNEISEKSEIFDDQFSVERPDGSNFTLKIRSTKLEDSAMYFCASSLVEWKLFFGSGTQLSVL.